This record concerns one TCR beta chain sequence. This CDR3 is 19 amino acids long. Germline values: CDR1 SGHKS, CDR2 YYEKEE (reference sequence). Trimming cost V 3 bases and J 0 bases; bases outside gene matches: 10. Authors' methods: It was from reference gene primer amplification that nucleated cell counts were estimated. Clones were sequenced by immunoSEQ multiplex PCR, and TCRdb holds only the in-frame ones, with some missing. V, J and clone size are those of that table, while D and trimming were read from the DNA. The sample records about 57,000 clones, 65% to 80% being singletons. This entry belongs to a study of blood T cell repertoires in COVID-19. Turning to the study itself: The United States, Italy and Spain provided the acute and convalescent COVID-19 samples. From T cells, B-cell-depleted T cells, or PBMCs came the material, which was cDNA or gDNA.

This receptor was taken from a man in his fifties or sixties with acute or convalescent COVID-19. This chain links TRBV5-5 with TRBJ1-6; 9 bases are a match to TRBD1. Input material: peripheral blood. For the CDR3, the DNA is TGTGCCAGCAGCTCCACAGGGGGCGCTTTCAGCTCCTATAATTCACCCCTCCACTTT. Its translation is CASSSTGGAFSSYNSPLHF.